A single sample gave rise to the 29 T cell receptor beta chains below, sequenced in a study of OX40 agonist ivuxolimab in advanced cancers. Repertoires were generated with immunoSEQ multiplex PCR, while TCRdb's copy carries only in-frame clones and drops some. The table lists tens of thousands of clones, roughly 89% of them singletons. This material consisted of CD4+ or CD8+ T cells sorted from blood, taken in a trial of the OX40 agonist ivuxolimab. These receptors were obtained from an adult with an advanced solid tumor such as melanoma, head and neck, liver or kidney cancer.

The genes are TRBV7-8 and TRBJ2-3; 15 nucleotides align to TRBD2. V shed 5 bases, J shed 5 bases, and the junction held 5 bases outside the gene matches. The CDR3 runs 16 residues. Germline CDR1 and CDR2: SGHVS and FQNEAQ. The CDR3 here is CASSPRTSGGGDTQYF. CDR3 sequence (DNA): TGTGCCAGCAGCCCACGGACTAGCGGGGGGGGAGATACGCAGTATTTT.

This chain links TRBV6-6 with TRBJ1-5, with 11 bases lining up with TRBD1. This CDR3 region has 16 residues. Germline trimming cut 6 bases from V and 6 bases from J; bases unmatched to any gene: 10. In germline, CDR1 is MNHNY, CDR2 SVGAGI (reference sequence). Here the CDR3 DNA reads TGTGCCAGCAGGCCTCATGGACAGGGGGCATCTCAGCCCCAGCATTTT. It translates to CASRPHGQGASQPQHF.

The J gene is TRBJ2-1, the V gene TRBV21-1; TRBD2 is the table's D call, not checked against the DNA. TRBV21-1 is a listed pseudogene. This CDR3 comprises 17 residues. This CDR3 reads CASSPRGLRGPHNEQFF. For the CDR3, the DNA is TGTGCCAGCAGCCCAAGAGGCCTGCGGGGCCCGCACAATGAGCAGTTCTTC.

The rearrangement links TRBV9 to TRBJ2-1; TRBD2 matches 11 bases. Germline values: CDR1 SGDLS, CDR2 YYNGEE. This CDR3 spans 17 amino acids. Trimming cost V 0 bases and J 4 bases; bases outside gene matches: 6. The CDR3 DNA follows: TGTGCCAGCAGCGTAGGACTAGCGGGGAATATTTACAATGAGCAGTTCTTC. Translated, it gives CASSVGLAGNIYNEQFF.

The chain uses TRBV7-9 and TRBJ1-1, with D tentatively TRBD1 (5 bases). CDR3 length: 15 residues. CDR1 is SEHNR and CDR2 is FQNEAQ in the germline V gene (reference sequence). V was clipped by 8 bases and J by 3 bases, with 19 bases between them. The CDR3 coding sequence is TGTGCCAGCCGGCGGGGGAACCATGTGGACACTGAAGCTTTCTTT. Residues: CASRRGNHVDTEAFF.

The chain couples TRBV7-9 to TRBJ1-4; the match to TRBD1 covers 7 bases. The CDR3 is made up of 16 amino acids. The V and J ends lost 4 bases and 7 bases, in that order; junction bases with no gene match: 12. Germline V gene lookup returns CDR1 SEHNR and CDR2 FQNEAQ (reference sequence). The CDR3 sequence is CASSSLRQGSREKLFF. The CDR3 DNA reads TGTGCCAGCAGCTCTCTAAGACAGGGCTCTCGTGAAAAACTGTTTTTT.

V usage is TRBV7-8 and J usage is TRBJ2-7, with 13 bases identical to TRBD2. The length of the CDR3 is 15 residues. The germline V gene encodes CDR1 SGHVS and CDR2 FQNEAQ. The V segment lost 1 base and the J segment 12 bases; nucleotides outside the gene matches: 9. The CDR3 here is CASSLEGTSGAPRYV. CDR3 nucleotide sequence: TGTGCCAGCAGCTTAGAAGGGACTAGCGGGGCCCCCAGGTACGTC.

The V call is TRBV9, the J call TRBJ2-1; TRBD1 agrees at 9 bases. CDR3 length: 15 residues. Germline V CDR1 and CDR2: SGDLS, YYNGEE. After removal of 4 bases from V and 6 bases from J, the junction contained 8 bases not matched to a gene. The CDR3 region has the DNA TGTGCCAGCAGCCTGGACAGGGGAGGGGGCAATGAGCAGTTCTTC. This sequence encodes CASSLDRGGGNEQFF.

The chain joins TRBV11-3 to TRBJ2-1; 7 nucleotides align to TRBD2. V shed 4 bases and J 9 bases; nucleotides not matched to a gene: 3. The CDR3 loop spans 12 amino acids. CDR1 is SGHNT, CDR2 YENEEA, per germline. CDR3 DNA: TGTGCCAGCAGCTGGGGGGAGGGTGAGCAGTTCTTC. Translating gives CASSWGEGEQFF.

DNA for the CDR3: TGTGCCAGCAGTCCGCCCGCTACACCCATTCAGTACTTC. Translation gives CASSPPATPIQYF. The chain combines TRBV28 with TRBJ2-4; no reliable D call. Trimming took 5 bases from V and 9 from J, leaving 14 bases between them. This CDR3 contains 13 residues. Germline-derived CDR1 and CDR2 are MDHEN and SYDVKM. Complete variable domain (other parts from reference TRBV28 and TRBJ2-4): DVKVTQSSRYLVKRTGEKVFLECVQDMDHENMFWYRQDPGLGLRLIYFSYDVKMKEKGDIPEGYSVSREKKERFSLILESASTNQTSMYLCASSPPATPIQYFGAGTRLSVL.

In this sample, this clone turned up a few times. Other DNA sequences in this specimen translate into the identical CDR3. J is TRBJ2-2 and V is TRBV5-4, with 7 bases lining up with TRBD2. The junction had 8 bases not matched to a gene; V was cut back by 6 bases and J by 3 bases. CDR1 SGHNT and CDR2 YYREEE come from the germline V gene (reference sequence). The CDR3 is 15 residues long. The CDR3 spells CASKRSGGHTGELFF. CDR3 nucleotide sequence: TGTGCCAGCAAAAGGTCGGGGGGTCACACCGGGGAGCTGTTTTTT. The complete variable domain, with remaining parts taken from reference TRBV5-4 and TRBJ2-2, reads ETGVTQSPTHLIKTRGQQVTLRCSSQSGHNTVSWYQQALGQGPQFIFQYYREEENGRGNFPPRFSGLQFPNYSSELNVNALELDDSALYLCASKRSGGHTGELFFGEGSRLTVL.

As to this clone: The junction shows a germline mismatch at one end, possibly a read error. V is TRBV7-7 and J is TRBJ1-1; 7 bases match TRBD1. The CDR3 sequence is 18 residues long. Germline CDR1 and CDR2: SSHAT and FNYEAQ (reference sequence). CDR3 nucleotides: TGTGCTAGCAGCCTAAGACAGGGTAAGGCGAGCCCGAGCACTGAAGCTTTCTTT. This gives the protein CASSLRQGKASPSTEAFF.

This clone appeared once. The V and J genes are TRBV15 and TRBJ2-5; TRBD1 agrees at 8 bases. The CDR3 has 12 residues. Trimming removed 9 bases from V and 3 bases from J; junction bases left unmatched: 3. Germline lookup yields CDR1 LNHNV and CDR2 YYDKDF (reference sequence). Written as DNA, the CDR3 is TGTGCCACTTCGACAGGGGAAGAGACCCAGTACTTC. Translating gives CATSTGEETQYF.

This chain connects TRBV7-2 to TRBJ2-3, with 9 bases fitting TRBD1. With 5 bases clipped from V and 5 bases from J, the junction kept 11 bases outside the gene matches. The CDR3 is 16 amino acids. From germline, CDR1 is SGHTA and CDR2 FQGNSA. The CDR3 loop is CASSRAGQGGKDTQYF. CDR3 coding DNA: TGTGCCAGCAGCCGGGCGGGACAGGGTGGCAAAGATACGCAGTATTTT.

The chain's CDR3 is CASSRREGFEQFF. CDR3 DNA: TGCGCCAGCAGCCGCCGGGAGGGCTTCGAGCAGTTCTTC. The chain links TRBV4-1 to TRBJ2-1; 8 nucleotides agree with TRBD2. The CDR3 is 13 amino acids. V gave up 4 bases and J gave up 10 bases; unmatched junction bases: 6. From germline, CDR1 is MGHRA and CDR2 YSYEKL.

This clone is a singleton in its sample. CDR3: CASSLERGASGTSEQYF. CDR3 in DNA: TGCGCCAGCAGCTTGGAAAGGGGGGCTAGCGGGACGAGCGAGCAGTACTTC. J is TRBJ2-7 and V is TRBV5-1; the match to TRBD2 covers 9 bases. The CDR3 runs 17 residues. Trimming removed 0 bases from V and 6 bases from J; junction bases left unmatched: 13. Germline V CDR1 and CDR2: SGHRS, YFSETQ.

The chain has TRBV15 and TRBJ1-1; tentatively, D is TRBD1 (5 bases). Germline V gene data show CDR1 as LNHNV and CDR2 as YYDKDF (reference sequence). The CDR3 has 13 residues. The ends were cut back, 1 base at V and 5 bases at J, with 8 bases in the middle. CDR3 DNA: TGTGCCACCAGCAGAGGAGGGGAGACTGAAGCTTTCTTT. Translated: CATSRGGETEAFF.

This clone was picked up one time. CDR3: CASSFFGGEEQFF. DNA of the CDR3: TGTGCCAGCAGCTTCTTCGGAGGGGAGGAGCAGTTCTTC. This rearrangement joins TRBV7-9 to TRBJ2-1, with D possibly being TRBD2 (6 bases). Germline CDR1 is SEHNR and CDR2 is FQNEAQ (reference sequence). Trimming stripped 3 bases from V and 10 bases from J, with 13 bases between. The CDR3 loop spans 13 amino acids.

The CDR3 region has the DNA TGCACCAGCGCCTGGGGGACAGGGGGCCCCTCCGTGGCCAAAAACATTCAGTACTTC. Its protein is CTSAWGTGGPSVAKNIQYF. The rearrangement joins TRBV1 to TRBJ2-4; the D segment call TRBD1 is taken from the table without a DNA check. TRBV1 is reported as a pseudogene. The CDR3 has 19 amino acids.

The rearrangement joins TRBV19 to TRBJ1-5; D is undetermined. The ends were cut back, 7 bases at V and 7 bases at J, with 11 bases in the middle. Per germline, CDR1 LNHDA and CDR2 SQIVND (reference sequence). This CDR3 contains 12 residues. Here the CDR3 reads CASNEFLQPQHF. DNA for the CDR3: TGTGCCAGTAACGAGTTCTTGCAGCCCCAGCATTTT.

This chain links TRBV19 with TRBJ2-6, with D possibly being TRBD1 or TRBD2 (5 bases each). From germline, CDR1 is LNHDA and CDR2 SQIVND (reference sequence). The V and J ends lost 4 bases and 3 bases respectively, with 7 bases between them. The CDR3 totals 14 residues. CDR3 region: CASSKGSGANVLTF. CDR3 nucleotides: TGTGCCAGTAGTAAGGGGAGTGGGGCCAACGTCCTGACTTTC.

V gene TRBV5-1 combines with J gene TRBJ2-2, with 9 bases that match TRBD2. CDR3 size: 16 residues. Germline V gene data show CDR1 as SGHRS and CDR2 as YFSETQ. The trim removed 3 bases at V and 3 bases at J, leaving 6 bases unmatched. The CDR3: CASSSSGIVDTGELFF. The CDR3 DNA sequence: TGCGCCAGCAGCTCTAGCGGGATAGTGGACACCGGGGAGCTGTTTTTT.

V and J are TRBV5-1 and TRBJ1-4; D is uncertain. Trimming removed 4 bases at V and 0 bases at J, with 13 bases between. Germline assignment: CDR1 SGHRS and CDR2 YFSETQ. This CDR3 has 16 amino acids. CDR3 DNA sequence: TGCGCCAGCAGCAGTAGGGTTGGGACAACTAATGAAAAACTGTTTTTT. Protein sequence: CASSSRVGTTNEKLFF.

Notes on this clone: Germline is not matched at one junction end, which may reflect a read error. The gene calls are TRBV7-7 and TRBJ2-2; 7 bases are shared with TRBD2. CDR3 length: 14 residues. CDR1 SSHAT and CDR2 FNYEAQ come from the germline V gene (reference sequence). CDR3 sequence: CASSLAGNTGELFF. In nucleotides, the CDR3 is TGTGCTAGCAGCTTAGCGGGGAACACCGGGGAGCTGTTTTTT.

The chain carries TRBV7-9 and TRBJ1-1; D perhaps matches TRBD1 (6 bases). CDR3 length: 12 residues. Trimming left V 5 bases short and J 5 bases short, with 9 bases between. Per the germline V gene, CDR1 is SEHNR and CDR2 is FQNEAQ (reference sequence). CDR3 residues: CASSRGGTEAFF. CDR3 coding DNA: TGTGCCAGCAGCAGAGGGGGAACTGAAGCTTTCTTT.

In this sample, this clone turned up once. The identical CDR3 is also encoded by other nucleotide sequences in the sample. V usage is TRBV5-1 and J usage is TRBJ1-4, with D hard to call. Germline V gene lookup returns CDR1 SGHRS and CDR2 YFSETQ. The length of the CDR3 is 14 residues. The V and J ends lost 2 bases and 0 bases respectively, with 5 bases between them. CDR3 loop: CASSFSATNEKLFF. The CDR3 DNA sequence: TGCGCCAGCAGCTTCTCTGCAACTAATGAAAAACTGTTTTTT.

The chain carries TRBV11-2 and TRBJ2-1; D is possibly TRBD1 or TRBD2 (6 bases each). The ends were cut back, 2 bases at V and 4 bases at J, with 12 bases in the middle. CDR1 is SGHAT, CDR2 FQNNGV, per germline. The CDR3 runs to 15 residues. Written as DNA, the CDR3 is TGTGCCAGCAGCTTAAGGGGGACTCCGTACAATGAGCAGTTCTTC. Amino acids: CASSLRGTPYNEQFF.

The chain is built from TRBV21-1 and TRBJ1-3. TRBV21-1 is reported as a pseudogene. This CDR3 has 17 amino acids. The CDR3 sequence: CASSKGWGPSSGNTIYF. The CDR3 DNA is TGTGCCAGCAGCAAAGGGTGGGGTCCTAGCTCTGGAAACACCATATATTTT.

This chain connects TRBV5-1 to TRBJ2-7; 12 bases match TRBD1. CDR1 and CDR2 (germline): SGHRS, YFSETQ. The CDR3 totals 17 residues. J gave up 4 bases and V 2 bases, and 10 bases lay outside the gene matches. CDR3 DNA: TGCGCCAGCAGCTTCCTGAGGGGGGGACAGGGGGCTTACGAGCAGTACTTC. It encodes CASSFLRGGQGAYEQYF.